The 16 T cell receptor beta chains below were found in one sample sequenced in a study of long-term antiretroviral therapy in people with HIV. Version v3.0 of the immunoSEQ assay was performed at survey level. Profiling relied on immunoSEQ multiplex PCR, and the TCRdb table lists in-frame clones only, not all of them. The repertoire has about 30,000 clones, about 93% of them found once; the top ten carry approximately 6.4%. The sample was unsorted PBMCs, taken approximately 6.5 years after starting antiretroviral therapy. These receptors came from a woman in her forties with HIV.

This rearrangement joins TRBV7-2 to TRBJ1-1; the D gene is possibly TRBD1 (6 bases). Per the germline V gene, CDR1 is SGHTA and CDR2 is FQGNSA. Deletions cut 3 bases from V and 8 bases from J, with 13 bases between. The CDR3 covers 13 residues. The CDR3 bases are TGTGCCAGCAGCTTCAACAACGGGGGCGAAGCTTTCTTT. Translating gives CASSFNNGGEAFF.

The genes are TRBV29-1 and TRBJ2-5; perhaps TRBD2 as D (6 bases). This CDR3 comprises 12 residues. Germline V gene data show CDR1 as SQVTM and CDR2 as ANQGSEA. V was trimmed by 7 bases and J by 4 bases, leaving 13 bases between them. CDR3 nucleotide sequence: TGCAGCGGGGGGGACGGGGGAGAGACCCAGTACTTC. Encoded protein: CSGGDGGETQYF.

This chain uses TRBV5-1 with TRBJ2-1, with unresolved D. The CDR3 is 13 residues long. Trimming took 0 bases from V and 7 from J, leaving 8 bases between them. Germline-derived CDR1 and CDR2 are SGHRS and YFSETQ. The CDR3 sequence: CASSLGQENEQFF. The CDR3 bases are TGCGCCAGCAGCTTGGGGCAGGAAAATGAGCAGTTCTTC.

The chain uses TRBV5-1 and TRBJ2-5; TRBD2 matches at 8 bases. Germline CDR1 and CDR2: SGHRS and YFSETQ. This CDR3 has 16 residues. V was pared by 0 bases and J by 2 bases, with 6 bases of the junction left unmatched. CDR3 residues: CASSLEVGGAQETQYF. Written as DNA, the CDR3 is TGCGCCAGCAGCTTGGAAGTCGGGGGGGCGCAAGAGACCCAGTACTTC.

The chain links TRBV7-9 to TRBJ2-3, with 10 positions matching TRBD2. This CDR3 region has 17 residues. Looked up from germline, CDR1 is SEHNR and CDR2 is FQNEAQ (reference sequence). J was trimmed by 5 bases and V by 5 bases; bases with no gene match: 13. The DNA for the CDR3 is TGTGCCAGCAGCGCTAACCTAGCGGGGGTACTAGGAGATACGCAGTATTTT. Protein product: CASSANLAGVLGDTQYF.

This sequence joins TRBV11-2 and TRBJ1-1; unclear D gene. The CDR3 runs 12 residues. Germline V CDR1 and CDR2: SGHAT, FQNNGV. V shed 3 bases and J shed 1 base, with 3 bases lying between them. The CDR3, as DNA: TGTGCCAGCAGCTTTGGGAACACTGAAGCTTTCTTT. Residues: CASSFGNTEAFF.

V is TRBV7-9 and J is TRBJ1-2; D not resolved. The germline gives CDR1 SEHNR, CDR2 FQNEAQ (reference sequence). The CDR3 consists of 14 residues. V was shortened by 1 base and J by 3 bases, with 9 bases between the two germline ends. The CDR3 DNA sequence: TGTGCCAGCAGCTTAGGGGAATCCTACTATGGCTACACCTTC. This codes for CASSLGESYYGYTF.

The chain carries TRBV5-1 and TRBJ1-1; tentative D call: TRBD1 (6 bases). Per the germline V gene, CDR1 is SGHRS and CDR2 is YFSETQ. V was shortened by 0 bases and J by 6 bases, with 12 bases between the two germline ends. This CDR3 contains 14 residues. The DNA for the CDR3 is TGCGCCAGCAGCTTGGACAGGGTGAGCTCTGAAGCTTTCTTT. Translated: CASSLDRVSSEAFF.

In this sample, this clone turned up once. V and J are TRBV19 and TRBJ1-4; D possibly corresponds to TRBD1 (6 bases). The V end was cut by 3 bases, the J end by 12 bases, with 17 bases between. The CDR3 is 14 amino acids. The V gene's germline CDR1 is LNHDA and CDR2 SQIVND (reference sequence). The DNA of the CDR3 is TGTGCCAGTAGTATGCAGGGGCGGGTTTCGGAACTGTTTTTT. Amino acids: CASSMQGRVSELFF.

As for this clone: Since the CDR3 does not end with the conserved phenylalanine or tryptophan, this likely comes from a read error. No DNA is shown, since the ends of the CDR3 on it are uncertain; the CDR3 is the one TCRdb lists. The V and J genes are TRBV18 and TRBJ1-4; TRBD1 is the table's D call, not checked against the DNA. Including both end residues, the CDR3 is 13 amino acids long. Germline assignment: CDR1 KGHSH and CDR2 LQKENI. The CDR3 region is CASSPGPDRAQRL.

The V call is TRBV27, the J call TRBJ1-1, with TRBD1 identical over 10 bases. The CDR3 length is 16 residues. The trim removed 6 bases at V and 7 bases at J, leaving 14 bases unmatched. CDR1 and CDR2 (germline): MNHEY, SMNVEV (reference sequence). The CDR3 here is CASRRQGALGIVEAFF. DNA of the CDR3: TGTGCCAGCAGGAGACAGGGGGCTTTGGGGATTGTTGAAGCTTTCTTT.

The chain joins TRBV27 to TRBJ2-3; D ambiguous. This CDR3 comprises 12 residues. Germline V CDR1 and CDR2: MNHEY, SMNVEV (reference sequence). The V and J ends lost 2 bases and 4 bases respectively, with 4 bases between them. The CDR3 bases are TGTGCCAGCAGTTTACAAGCAGATACGCAGTATTTT. Its translation is CASSLQADTQYF.

This sequence joins TRBV19 and TRBJ2-7, with D perhaps TRBD1 or TRBD2 (5 bases each). Trimming shortened V by 6 bases and J by 7 bases, and 22 bases separated the two germline ends. Germline CDR1 is LNHDA and CDR2 is SQIVND (reference sequence). This CDR3 comprises 15 residues. The CDR3 sequence is CASSFSRDLSGEQYF. The CDR3 bases are TGTGCCAGTAGCTTCTCCCGGGACCTCTCAGGGGAGCAGTACTTC.

The V gene is TRBV6-1, the J gene TRBJ2-7, with D perhaps matching TRBD1 (5 bases). Germline lookup yields CDR1 MNHNS and CDR2 SASEGT. CDR3 length equals 16 residues. V shed 1 base and J shed 5 bases, with 18 bases lying between them. CDR3 DNA: TGTGCCAGCAGTGAAGGCTTGGGGCAGGTTTTCAACGAGCAGTACTTC. Amino acids: CASSEGLGQVFNEQYF.

The CDR3 DNA reads as TGTGCCTGGAGTCAGGGCCTCTATGGCTACACCTTC. It is translated as CAWSQGLYGYTF. V and J are TRBV30 and TRBJ1-2, with D tentatively TRBD1 (5 bases). V lost 2 bases, J lost 4 bases, and 8 bases lay in between. CDR3 length equals 12 residues. Germline V gene lookup returns CDR1 GTSNPN and CDR2 SVGIG (reference sequence). The full variable domain, rest sourced from reference TRBV30 and TRBJ1-2, is SQTIHQWPATLVQPVGSPLSLECTVEGTSNPNLYWYRQAAGRGLQLLFYSVGIGQISSEVPQNLSASRPQDRQFILSSKKLLLSDSGFYLCAWSQGLYGYTFGSGTRLTVV.

This sequence joins TRBV7-3 and TRBJ1-5; D unclear. This CDR3 has 13 residues. Germline V gene lookup returns CDR1 SGHTA and CDR2 FQGTGA. V was pared by 5 bases and J by 7 bases, with 12 bases between. Written as DNA, the CDR3 is TGTGCCAGCAGCACCACTCCGGGGCAGCCCCAGCATTTT. This sequence encodes CASSTTPGQPQHF.